Below are 21 T cell receptor beta chains sequenced from a single sample in a study of T cell responses to AZD1222 COVID-19 vaccine. TCRdb keeps only in-frame clones here, not all; method: immunoSEQ multiplex PCR. The table lists 120,000 to 150,000 clones, 85% to 95% of them singletons, with 1.9% in the top ten. The material sequenced was peripheral blood, taken on day 0 of AZD1222 vaccination. The receptor set was obtained from an adult in good health.

The chain has TRBV7-9 and TRBJ1-6; D remains unclear. Trimming removed 2 bases from V and 9 bases from J, with 14 bases in between. This CDR3 comprises 15 residues. The germline V gene has CDR1 SEHNR and CDR2 FQNEAQ (reference sequence). The CDR3 protein is CASSLILGSSSPLHF. In DNA, the CDR3 is TGTGCCAGCAGCTTAATCCTCGGCTCCTCTTCACCCCTCCACTTT. The full variable domain, completed using reference TRBV7-9 and TRBJ1-6, is DTGVSQNPRHKITKRGQNVTFRCDPISEHNRLYWYRQTLGQGPEFLTYFQNEAQLEKSRLLSDRFSAERPKGSFSTLEIQRTEQGDSAMYLCASSLILGSSSPLHFGNGTRLTVT.

The rearrangement uses TRBV18 and TRBJ1-6; D ambiguous. Trimming left V 3 bases short and J 7 bases short, with 13 bases between. The CDR3 has 15 amino acids. CDR1 KGHSH and CDR2 LQKENI come from the germline V gene. In DNA form, the CDR3 reads TGTGCCAGCTCACCTTACCCGGAAGACAATTCACCCCTCCACTTT. This sequence encodes CASSPYPEDNSPLHF.

V gene TRBV10-1 combines with J gene TRBJ2-2; 8 bases map to TRBD2. Germline CDR1 reads WNHNN; CDR2 reads SYGVQD (reference sequence). CDR3 length: 15 residues. The junction had 4 bases not matched to a gene; V was cut back by 7 bases and J by 0 bases. CDR3 loop: CASNSGDANTGELFF. The CDR3 region has the DNA TGCGCCAGCAATAGCGGGGACGCGAACACCGGGGAGCTGTTTTTT.

This clone was seen only a few times. The J gene is TRBJ1-1, the V gene TRBV4-2; 7 bases agree with TRBD1. V shed 1 base and J 5 bases; nucleotides not matched to a gene: 4. The CDR3 contains 14 residues. Per the germline V gene, CDR1 is LGHNA and CDR2 is YNFKEQ. The CDR3 reads CASSQGDSKTEAFF. CDR3 DNA: TGTGCCAGCAGCCAAGGGGACAGCAAGACTGAAGCTTTCTTT.

This clone has a single count. The rearrangement uses TRBV12-3 or TRBV12-4 and TRBJ1-2, with D perhaps matching TRBD1 (5 bases). This CDR3 region has 12 residues. V gave up 5 bases and J gave up 9 bases, with 13 bases separating them. In DNA, the CDR3 is TGTGCCAGCAGTAAGACAGTGCTGAGCTACACCTTC. This gives the protein CASSKTVLSYTF.

The chain carries TRBV6-5 and TRBJ2-1; TRBD2 matches 8 bases. Trimming removed 8 bases from V and 4 bases from J; junction bases left unmatched: 10. This CDR3 contains 15 residues. Per the germline V gene, CDR1 is MNHEY and CDR2 is SVGAGI. Here the CDR3 reads CASSGGGGPYNEQFF. The CDR3 region has the DNA TGTGCCAGCTCCGGGGGCGGGGGGCCTTACAATGAGCAGTTCTTC.

This clone was seen once. The chain links TRBV7-3 to TRBJ2-1; D tentatively fits TRBD1 or TRBD2 (6 bases each). Germline CDR1 and CDR2: SGHTA and FQGTGA. There are 12 residues in the CDR3. V dropped 5 bases and J dropped 10 bases, with 12 bases sitting between them. CDR3 in amino acids: CASSPGAGEQFF. CDR3 coding DNA: TGTGCCAGCAGCCCGGGGGCAGGGGAGCAGTTCTTC. Using reference TRBV7-3 and TRBJ2-1 for the parts outside the CDR3, the full variable domain is GAGVSQTPSNKVTEKGKYVELRCDPISGHTALYWYRQSLGQGPEFLIYFQGTGAADDSGLPNDRFFAVRPEGSVSTLKIQRTERGDSAVYLCASSPGAGEQFFGPGTRLTVL.

CDR3 DNA: TGCGCCAGCAGCCAAGGGGTAACGTCTGGAAACACCATATATTTT. Translated: CASSQGVTSGNTIYF. V usage is TRBV4-1 and J usage is TRBJ1-3; the D is unclear. There are 15 residues in the CDR3. The ends were cut back, 1 base at V and 1 base at J, with 8 bases in the middle. CDR1 and CDR2 from the germline V gene are MGHRA and YSYEKL.

This clone appeared once. This chain joins TRBV6-2 or TRBV6-3 and TRBJ1-2; D possibly corresponds to TRBD1 (5 bases). Trimming shortened V by 2 bases and J by 3 bases, and 10 bases separated the two germline ends. CDR3 length: 14 residues. CDR1 and CDR2 from the germline V gene are MNHEY and SVGEGT. CDR3: CASSYRGSYYGYTF. Written as DNA, the CDR3 is TGTGCCAGCAGTTACCGGGGCAGCTACTATGGCTACACCTTC.

V is TRBV19 and J is TRBJ1-2; 12 positions match TRBD1. J was trimmed by 7 bases and V by 4 bases; bases with no gene match: 7. The CDR3 has 15 amino acids. Germline lookup yields CDR1 LNHDA and CDR2 SQIVND (reference sequence). CDR3 in DNA: TGTGCCAGTAGTACGGGACAGGGGGCTCGAGTTGGCTACACCTTC. As protein: CASSTGQGARVGYTF.

This clone appeared once. V and J are TRBV7-8 and TRBJ2-7, with TRBD1 matching 9 bases. This CDR3 has 17 residues. V was pared by 4 bases and J by 2 bases, with 12 bases of the junction left unmatched. The germline V gene has CDR1 SGHVS and CDR2 FQNEAQ. The CDR3 is CASSSAKGQGIPYEQYF. The DNA for the CDR3 is TGTGCCAGCAGCTCGGCAAAGGGACAGGGAATACCCTACGAGCAGTACTTC. Using reference TRBV7-8 and TRBJ2-7 for the parts outside the CDR3, the full variable domain is GAGVSQSPRYKVAKRGQDVALRCDPISGHVSLFWYQQALGQGPEFLTYFQNEAQLDKSGLPSDRFFAERPEGSVSTLKIQRTQQEDSAVYLCASSSAKGQGIPYEQYFGPGTRLTVT.

This clone occurred many times. The chain is built from TRBV19 and TRBJ1-6, with 11 positions matching TRBD1. The CDR3 sequence is 16 residues long. J was trimmed by 9 bases and V by 4 bases; bases with no gene match: 8. Germline V lookup: CDR1 LNHDA, CDR2 SQIVND (reference sequence). CDR3 protein: CASSTTPGQGVSPLHF. The CDR3 nucleotides read TGTGCCAGTAGTACCACTCCGGGACAGGGGGTTTCACCCCTCCACTTT.

Written as DNA, the CDR3 is TGTGCCTCGGGGCGGACTCTTTCAGATACGCAGTATTTT. As protein: CASGRTLSDTQYF. This sequence joins TRBV9 and TRBJ2-3, with D perhaps given as TRBD1 or TRBD2 (5 bases each). Per the germline V gene, CDR1 is SGDLS and CDR2 is YYNGEE. Trimming removed 10 bases at V and 4 bases at J, with 16 bases between. This CDR3 is built from 13 residues.

This chain connects TRBV3-1 (or the pseudogene TRBV3-2) to TRBJ2-1; 11 bases align to TRBD2. The germline gives CDR1 LGHDT, CDR2 YNNKEL (reference sequence). This CDR3 is built from 16 residues. The ends lost 1 base at V and 7 bases at J; junction bases unmatched: 6. This CDR3 reads CASSQVGSGGANEQFF. Written as DNA, the CDR3 is TGTGCCAGCAGCCAAGTGGGTAGCGGGGGGGCAAATGAGCAGTTCTTC.

With respect to this clone: One end of the junction fails to match germline, which may point to a read error. V gene TRBV7-2 combines with J gene TRBJ2-5, with no clear D. CDR1 SGHTA and CDR2 FQGNSA come from the germline V gene. The CDR3 is made up of 11 amino acids. This CDR3 reads CASSFGPTRDF. The CDR3 DNA reads TGTGCCAGCAGTTTTGGTCCCACCCGGGACTTC.

This chain connects TRBV14 to TRBJ2-1; D is uncertain. CDR3 size: 12 residues. CDR1 and CDR2 (germline): SGHDN, FVKESK. Trimming shortened V by 1 base and J by 10 bases, and 8 bases separated the two germline ends. The chain's CDR3 is CASSQGPAEQFF. DNA of the CDR3: TGTGCCAGCAGCCAAGGACCAGCCGAGCAGTTCTTC.

The chain employs TRBV7-7 and TRBJ1-1, with unresolved D. The ends were cut back, 5 bases at V and 4 bases at J, with 17 bases in the middle. CDR1 is SSHAT and CDR2 is FNYEAQ in the germline V gene (reference sequence). The CDR3 is made up of 15 amino acids. This CDR3 is CASSPLAGSTTEAFF. CDR3 coding DNA: TGTGCCAGCAGCCCTCTGGCGGGGTCTACCACTGAAGCTTTCTTT. The variable domain in full, with the rest retrieved from reference TRBV7-7 and TRBJ1-1, is GAGVSQSPRYKVTKRGQDVTLRCDPISSHATLYWYQQALGQGPEFLTYFNYEAQPDKSGLPSDRFSAERPEGSISTLTIQRTEQRDSAMYRCASSPLAGSTTEAFFGQGTRLTVV.

The V gene is TRBV5-1, the J gene TRBJ2-5; perhaps TRBD2 as D (5 bases). The CDR3 totals 14 residues. Germline values: CDR1 SGHRS, CDR2 YFSETQ. Trimming removed 0 bases at V and 4 bases at J, with 10 bases between. This CDR3 reads CASSLGEPLETQYF. CDR3 coding DNA: TGCGCCAGCAGCTTGGGGGAGCCGCTAGAGACCCAGTACTTC.

This clone appeared once. CDR3: CASSVQIYNSPLHF. The CDR3 DNA follows: TGTGCCAGCAGTGTACAGATCTATAATTCACCCCTCCACTTT. The chain joins TRBV7-9 to TRBJ1-6, with D hard to call. Trimming shortened V by 6 bases and J by 3 bases, and 9 bases separated the two germline ends. The CDR3 extends over 14 amino acids. The V gene's germline CDR1 is SEHNR and CDR2 FQNEAQ (reference sequence).

The rearrangement joins TRBV5-8 to TRBJ2-5; the D gene could be TRBD1 or TRBD2 (6 bases each). The germline CDR1 and CDR2 sequences are SGHTS and YDEGEE. The CDR3 consists of 15 residues. The V gene lost 4 bases and the J gene lost 2 bases, with 15 bases spanning the gap. The CDR3 region has the DNA TGTGCCAGCAGCCAAGCCAGGGGAGGACAAGAGACCCAGTACTTC. Translation gives CASSQARGGQETQYF.

V usage is TRBV18 and J usage is TRBJ1-2; a weak D match, TRBD1 (6 bases). The length of the CDR3 is 16 residues. CDR1 is KGHSH and CDR2 is LQKENI in the germline V gene. The ends were cut back, 2 bases at V and 7 bases at J, with 20 bases in the middle. Here the CDR3 reads CASSPAQDSTGIGYTF. The CDR3 nucleotides are TGTGCCAGCTCACCAGCACAGGACAGCACCGGAATTGGCTACACCTTC. Based on the CDR3 plus reference TRBV18 and TRBJ1-2, the full variable domain is NAGVMQNPRHLVRRRGQEARLRCSPMKGHSHVYWYRQLPEEGLKFMVYLQKENIIDESGMPKERFSAEFPKEGPSILRIQQVVRGDSAAYFCASSPAQDSTGIGYTFGSGTRLTVV.